These 6 T cell receptor beta chains were all obtained from the same sample, sequenced in a study of T cells in Graves' hyperthyroidism and ophthalmopathy (dated by TCRdb to about 2019). The library was prepared using multiplex PCR. TCRdb shows the sequencer as Illumina HiSeq 2000. TCR beta CDR3 regions were amplified from RNA transcripts. For the first round of RT-PCR on the TCR CDR3, the HTBI primer set was used together with the Qiagen OneStep RT-PCR kit. The raw public data were reprocessed by TCRdb itself: fastp quality trimming at Q25, MiXCR clonotype calling, in-frame beta chains only. Rows merge per CDR3 protein into single entries with the most common DNA and genes. For this sample the table gives some 510,000 distinct CDR3 sequences, of which around 20% were detected only once. The ten largest clones add up to 26% of the sample. The sequenced material came from blood. Source of these receptors: a man younger than 30 with Graves' hyperthyroidism.

This clonotype showed up many times. The J gene is TRBJ1-5, the V gene TRBV28; D may be TRBD1 (5 bases). Germline V gene data show CDR1 as MDHEN and CDR2 as SYDVKM. Deletions cut 6 bases from V and 6 bases from J, with 27 bases between. This CDR3 region has 18 residues. CDR3 residues: CASSPGGSSQGGPQPQHF. The CDR3 nucleotides read TGTGCCAGCAGCCCCGGGGGGAGCTCCCAGGGAGGTCCTCAGCCCCAGCATTTT.

This clonotype was detected only a few times. This chain links TRBV7-9 with TRBJ1-1; 7 positions match TRBD1. CDR1 is SEHNR, CDR2 FQNEAQ, per germline (reference sequence). Trimming cost V 5 bases and J 5 bases; bases outside gene matches: 8. This CDR3 region has 14 residues. In nucleotides, the CDR3 is TGTGCCAGCAGCCCGGGACAGTCGCCTACTGAAGCTTTCTTT. This translates into CASSPGQSPTEAFF.

This clonotype showed up many times. The chain employs TRBV7-6 and TRBJ1-3; TRBD1 aligns across 7 bases. After removal of 5 bases from V and 2 bases from J, the junction contained 3 bases not matched to a gene. Germline lookup yields CDR1 SGHVS and CDR2 FNYEAQ. This CDR3 comprises 14 residues. The CDR3: CASSMQGAGNTIYF. Here the CDR3 DNA reads TGTGCCAGCAGCATGCAGGGGGCTGGAAACACCATATATTTT.

This clonotype was counted at least ten times. The chain uses TRBV27 and TRBJ2-3, with 9 bases lining up with TRBD1. The germline V gene encodes CDR1 MNHEY and CDR2 SMNVEV (reference sequence). Germline trimming cut 3 bases from V and 7 bases from J; bases unmatched to any gene: 14. The CDR3 runs 17 residues. Here the CDR3 DNA reads TGTGCCAGCAGTTTCCGACTACTAGGACAGGGGAAAAATACGCAGTATTTT. The encoded protein is CASSFRLLGQGKNTQYF.

Ten or more counts support this clonotype. The J gene is TRBJ2-7, the V gene TRBV28; D perhaps matches TRBD1 (6 bases). This CDR3 is built from 15 residues. Trimming took off 3 bases at V and 0 bases at J, with 12 bases between the two ends. Germline V lookup: CDR1 MDHEN, CDR2 SYDVKM. The CDR3 DNA follows: TGTGCCAGCAGTTTCAGGGGTCGCCGCTCCTACGAGCAGTACTTC. Translating gives CASSFRGRRSYEQYF.

This clonotype was seen only a few times. The chain recombines TRBV4-1 with TRBJ1-5; D not resolved. CDR3 length: 15 amino acids. Per the germline V gene, CDR1 is MGHRA and CDR2 is YSYEKL. Trimming cost V 1 base and J 5 bases, with 12 bases left between them. CDR3 protein: CASSQGSFGHQPQHF. The CDR3 DNA reads TGCGCCAGCAGCCAAGGCTCCTTTGGTCATCAGCCCCAGCATTTT.